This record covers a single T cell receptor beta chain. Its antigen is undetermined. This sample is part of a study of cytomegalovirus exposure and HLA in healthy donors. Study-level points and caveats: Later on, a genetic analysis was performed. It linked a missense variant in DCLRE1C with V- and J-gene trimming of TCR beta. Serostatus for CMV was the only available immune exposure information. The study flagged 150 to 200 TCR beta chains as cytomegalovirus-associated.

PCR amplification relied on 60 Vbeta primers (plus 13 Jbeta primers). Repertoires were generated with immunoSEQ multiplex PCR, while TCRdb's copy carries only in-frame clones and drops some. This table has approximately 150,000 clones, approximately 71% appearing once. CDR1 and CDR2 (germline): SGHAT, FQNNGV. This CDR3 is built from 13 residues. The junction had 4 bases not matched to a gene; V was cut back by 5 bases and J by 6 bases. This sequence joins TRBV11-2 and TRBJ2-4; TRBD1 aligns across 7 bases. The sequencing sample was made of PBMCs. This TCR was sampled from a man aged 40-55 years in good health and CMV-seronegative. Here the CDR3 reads CASSRRDRNIQYF. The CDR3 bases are TGTGCCAGCAGCAGAAGGGACAGAAACATTCAGTACTTC.